A single T cell receptor beta chain is shown here with its context. Antigen unknown. The observed sequence ends 3 residues before the CDR3 terminus, with the missing tail filled in from the germline J gene. V dropped 5 bases and J dropped 0; count of bases not matched to a gene: 8. The germline V gene has CDR1 SGHNT and CDR2 YYREEE (reference sequence). CDR3 size: 15 residues. These data belong to a study of T cells in women clearing cervical HPV infection. Study-wide background: For cases, blood was sampled a median about 150 days after lesion detection, interquartile range about 90 to 200 days. Study findings and constraints: CIN3+ cases had significantly higher TCR repertoire richness than controls, but evenness did not differ.

Clones were sequenced by immunoSEQ multiplex PCR, and TCRdb holds only the in-frame ones, with some missing. The sample spans around 28,000 clones; the ten largest clones claim 4.2%. Input material: blood buffy coat. The chain uses TRBV5-4 and TRBJ2-7; 7 positions agree with TRBD1. This clonotype originated in a woman aged 18 to 75 with a cervical HPV16 infection that either progressed to CIN3+ or cleared (not recorded which). CDR3 bases read: TGTGCCAGCAGAGCACAAGGGGGCCTCTCCTACGAG. Translating it yields CASRAQGGLSYE. The whole CDR3 reads CASRAQGGLSYEQYF.